The 10 T cell receptor beta chains reported below all come from one sample, sequenced in a study of identical twins. TCRdb re-derived calls from the 5' RACE reads in MiXCR, one entry per CDR3 protein. This table holds 250,000 to 300,000 distinct CDR3 sequences, about 8% found once. This same sample was also part of a study on yellow fever vaccine responses in identical twins.

The sample comprised CD8+ T cells sorted from blood. The receptors derive from a woman under 30 in good health.

The chain uses TRBV27 and TRBJ2-1; 7 positions match TRBD2. Germline V gene sequence: CDR1 MNHEY, CDR2 SMNVEV (reference sequence). Trimming cost V 4 bases and J 7 bases; bases outside gene matches: 7. There are 14 residues in the CDR3. CDR3 nucleotides: TGTGCCAGCAGTTGGGGGGGAGGCTGGAATGAGCAGTTCTTC. Translated, it gives CASSWGGGWNEQFF.

V gene TRBV5-6 combines with J gene TRBJ2-2; TRBD1 is a possible D gene (6 bases). This CDR3 has 17 amino acids. The germline V and J ends were trimmed by 0 bases and 1 base, with 13 bases remaining between them. CDR1 is SGHDT and CDR2 is YYEEEE in the germline V gene. For the CDR3, the DNA is TGTGCCAGCAGCTTGGTACACAGGGACCTGAACACCGGGGAGCTGTTTTTT. Residues: CASSLVHRDLNTGELFF.

This clonotype was seen a handful of times. The genes are TRBV7-9 and TRBJ2-1, with a tentative D call TRBD2 (6 bases). There are 15 residues in the CDR3. Trimming pared 5 bases from V and 4 bases from J, leaving 15 bases between. Germline CDR1 and CDR2: SEHNR and FQNEAQ (reference sequence). The CDR3 region is CASSETGVSYNEQFF. Written as DNA, the CDR3 is TGTGCCAGCAGCGAGACGGGAGTTTCATACAATGAGCAGTTCTTC.

Only a few counts were recorded for this clonotype. The chain couples TRBV2 to TRBJ2-7, with TRBD2 matching over 10 bases. CDR1 is SNHLY and CDR2 is FYNNEI in the germline V gene. The CDR3 runs to 16 residues. V was pared by 4 bases and J by 0 bases, with 6 bases of the junction left unmatched. CDR3 sequence: CASSVLASGSSYEQYF. The CDR3 region has the DNA TGTGCCAGCAGTGTCCTGGCTAGCGGGAGCTCCTACGAGCAGTACTTC.

This clonotype came up a few times. CDR3 sequence reads: CSARADIFNYGYTF. The CDR3 DNA reads as TGCAGTGCTAGAGCGGACATTTTTAACTATGGCTACACCTTC. The chain joins TRBV20-1 to TRBJ1-2; a weak D match, TRBD1 (5 bases). Deletions cut 1 base from V and 1 base from J, with 10 bases between. Germline CDR1 and CDR2: DFQATT and SNEGSKA (reference sequence). This CDR3 has 14 amino acids.

This rearrangement joins TRBV27 to TRBJ2-5; 7 bases agree with TRBD2. Germline CDR1 reads MNHEY; CDR2 reads SMNVEV (reference sequence). V lost 5 bases to trimming and J lost 1 base; unmatched junction nucleotides: 4. The CDR3 loop spans 14 amino acids. The DNA of the CDR3 is TGTGCCAGCAGTAAGCGCGGGGGCCAAGAGACCCAGTACTTC. Protein sequence: CASSKRGGQETQYF.

In its sample, this clonotype was seen many times. The genes are TRBV12-3 or TRBV12-4 and TRBJ2-3; TRBD1 matches at 7 bases. Trimming took 5 bases from V and 6 from J; bases not matched to a gene: 8. CDR3 length: 14 residues. The CDR3 sequence is CASSITTGEDTQYF. In DNA, the CDR3 is TGTGCCAGCAGTATTACAACAGGGGAGGATACGCAGTATTTT.

J is TRBJ1-1 and V is TRBV10-3, with unresolved D. The CDR3 covers 12 residues. Trimming left V 3 bases short and J 7 bases short, with 9 bases between. CDR1 is ENHRY, CDR2 SYGVKD, per germline. The chain's CDR3 is CAISDMELEAFF. The CDR3 nucleotides are TGTGCCATCAGTGATATGGAGCTTGAAGCTTTCTTT.

This clonotype showed up many times. The rearrangement links TRBV6-4 to TRBJ2-3, with TRBD2 identical over 9 bases. This CDR3 is built from 16 residues. Germline-derived CDR1 and CDR2 are MRHNA and SNTAGT. V lost 0 bases, J lost 5 bases, and 6 bases stayed unmatched. CDR3 sequence (DNA): TGTGCCAGCAGTGACTCGGCGGGAGGGCCAGGAGATACGCAGTATTTT. It specifies CASSDSAGGPGDTQYF.

The chain carries TRBV7-2 and TRBJ2-3; 11 bases align to TRBD2. Germline CDR1 SGHTA, CDR2 FQGNSA. The V gene end was trimmed by 5 bases and the J gene end by 5 bases; junction bases not matched to a gene: 3. There are 14 residues in the CDR3. The CDR3 sequence is CASSHGLAGDTQYF. The CDR3 region has the DNA TGTGCCAGCAGCCACGGACTAGCGGGAGATACGCAGTATTTT.